Listed here is a single T cell receptor beta chain. The sample comes from a study of radiotherapy plus CTLA-4 blockade in lung cancer. Trimming took 6 bases from V and 7 from J; bases not matched to a gene: 15. Per the germline V gene, CDR1 is LNHDA and CDR2 is SQIVND (reference sequence). The CDR3 length is 16 residues. The repertoire was sequenced with immunoSEQ multiplex PCR; TCRdb's copy has only in-frame clones and lacks some. The sample records about 23,000 clones, 70% to 75% being singletons. The sample in question was peripheral blood, obtained from a patient treated with radiotherapy plus ipilimumab. The chain has TRBV19 and TRBJ2-1; 7 bases match TRBD1. The sequence was collected from a human donor with non-small cell lung cancer whose response to radiotherapy plus ipilimumab could not be evaluated. The chain's CDR3 is CASSSLGTATLNEQFF. The CDR3 bases are TGTGCCAGTAGCAGCCTGGGGACAGCTACGTTGAATGAGCAGTTCTTC.